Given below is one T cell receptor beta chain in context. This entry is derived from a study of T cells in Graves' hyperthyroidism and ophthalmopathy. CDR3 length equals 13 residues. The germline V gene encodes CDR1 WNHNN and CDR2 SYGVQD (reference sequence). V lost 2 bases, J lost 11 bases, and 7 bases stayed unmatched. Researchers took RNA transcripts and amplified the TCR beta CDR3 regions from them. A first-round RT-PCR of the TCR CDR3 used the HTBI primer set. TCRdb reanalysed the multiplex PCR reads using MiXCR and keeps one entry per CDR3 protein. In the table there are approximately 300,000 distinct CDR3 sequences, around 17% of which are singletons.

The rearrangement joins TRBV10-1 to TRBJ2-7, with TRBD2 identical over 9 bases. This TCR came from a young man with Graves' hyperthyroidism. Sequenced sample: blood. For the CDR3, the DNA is TGCGCCAGCAGTGAGGGGACTAGCATGTCGAAGTACTTC. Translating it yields CASSEGTSMSKYF.